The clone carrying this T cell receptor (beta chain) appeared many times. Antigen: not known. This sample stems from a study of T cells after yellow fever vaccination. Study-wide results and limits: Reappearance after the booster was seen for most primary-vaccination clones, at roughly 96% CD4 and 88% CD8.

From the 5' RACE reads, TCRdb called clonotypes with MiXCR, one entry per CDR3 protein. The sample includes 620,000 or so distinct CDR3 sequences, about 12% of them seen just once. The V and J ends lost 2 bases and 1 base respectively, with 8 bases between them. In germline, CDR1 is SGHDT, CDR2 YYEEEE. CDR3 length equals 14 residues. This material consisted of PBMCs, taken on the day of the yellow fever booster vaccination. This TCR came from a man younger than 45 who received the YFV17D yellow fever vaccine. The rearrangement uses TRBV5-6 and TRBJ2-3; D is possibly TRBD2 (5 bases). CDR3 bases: TGTGCCAGCAGCTTACTAGGGCGCACAGATACGCAGTATTTT. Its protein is CASSLLGRTDTQYF.